These 5 T cell receptor beta chains were sequenced from one sample in a study of blood T cells in healthy people across ages. The second PCR ran about 6 to 12 cycles with a sample-barcoded 5' primer and J-beta primers. MiXCR, run by TCRdb on the 5' RACE reads, gives a single entry per CDR3 protein. The repertoire holds around 600,000 distinct CDR3 sequences, with more than 45% as singletons. Sample: blood. These receptors originate from a man older than 75 in good health.

The chain combines TRBV25-1 with TRBJ1-2, with D possibly matching TRBD1 (5 bases). This CDR3 has 13 residues. Between the trimmed V and J ends, which lost 7 bases and 13 bases, there was a span of 22 bases. Germline CDR1 MGHDK, CDR2 SYGVNS. The CDR3 region is CASNNRSESLPTF. The CDR3 bases are TGTGCCAGCAATAACAGGTCCGAATCACTTCCCACCTTC.

V gene TRBV11-2 combines with J gene TRBJ2-3; D is ambiguous. Trimming cost V 0 bases and J 8 bases, with 18 bases left between them. Per germline, CDR1 SGHAT and CDR2 FQNNGV. The CDR3 consists of 16 residues. CDR3 DNA sequence: TGTGCCAGCAGCTTAGAAGGCACCTACTCCCAGGCTACGCAGTATTTT. Residues: CASSLEGTYSQATQYF.

This chain uses TRBV29-1 with TRBJ2-1; 8 nucleotides align to TRBD2. Per the germline V gene, CDR1 is SQVTM and CDR2 is ANQGSEA. The junction had 11 bases not matched to a gene; V was cut back by 6 bases and J by 4 bases. The CDR3 sequence is 15 residues long. The CDR3 nucleotides read TGCAGCGTCTCGGGGGAGCGGGAGAGATACAATGAGCAGTTCTTC. Residues: CSVSGERERYNEQFF.

As to this clonotype: This may arise from a read error, as a much more abundant clone is one base away. V and J are TRBV20-1 and TRBJ2-7; 9 bases agree with TRBD1. Trimming at V came to 5 bases and at J to 6 bases, leaving 8 bases not matched to a gene. Per the germline V gene, CDR1 is DFQATT and CDR2 is SNEGSKA (reference sequence). The CDR3 loop spans 13 amino acids. Here the CDR3 DNA reads TGCAGTGCTCCTGGACAGGGGCTTTCCGAGCAGTACTTC. Translated: CSAPGQGLSEQYF.

This clonotype was seen more than once but under ten times. This sequence joins TRBV20-1 and TRBJ1-2; 7 positions agree with TRBD1. J gave up 1 base and V 3 bases, and 11 bases lay outside the gene matches. There are 16 residues in the CDR3. Per the germline V gene, CDR1 is DFQATT and CDR2 is SNEGSKA (reference sequence). CDR3 sequence: CSARTPGQTLNYGYTF. The CDR3 DNA reads TGCAGTGCTAGGACGCCGGGACAGACCCTTAACTATGGCTACACCTTC.